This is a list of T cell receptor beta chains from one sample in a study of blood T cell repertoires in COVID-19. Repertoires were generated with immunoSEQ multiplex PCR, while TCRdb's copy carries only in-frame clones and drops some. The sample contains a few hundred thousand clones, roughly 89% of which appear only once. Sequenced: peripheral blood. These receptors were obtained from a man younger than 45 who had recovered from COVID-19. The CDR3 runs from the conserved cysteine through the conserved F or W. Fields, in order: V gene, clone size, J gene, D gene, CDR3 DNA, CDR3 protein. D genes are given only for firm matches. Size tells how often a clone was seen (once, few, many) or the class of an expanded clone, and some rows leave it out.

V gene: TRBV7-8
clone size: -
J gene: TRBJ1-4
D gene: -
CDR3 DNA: TGTGCCAGCAGCCAATCATCCTTTCGGAATGAAAAACTGTTTTTT
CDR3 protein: CASSQSSFRNEKLFF

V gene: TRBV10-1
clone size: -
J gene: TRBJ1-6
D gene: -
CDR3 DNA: TGCGCCAGCAGTAAAGAGCTTGGTTCACCCCTCCACTTT
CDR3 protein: CASSKELGSPLHF

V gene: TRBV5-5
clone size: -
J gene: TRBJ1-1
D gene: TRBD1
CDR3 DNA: TGTGCCAGCAGCTGGTCGACAGGGAGAAACACTGAAGCTTTCTTT
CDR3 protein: CASSWSTGRNTEAFF

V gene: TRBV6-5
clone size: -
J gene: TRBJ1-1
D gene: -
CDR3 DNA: TGTGCCAGCAGTTACGCGGGGGGCACTGAAGCTTTCTTT
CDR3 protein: CASSYAGGTEAFF

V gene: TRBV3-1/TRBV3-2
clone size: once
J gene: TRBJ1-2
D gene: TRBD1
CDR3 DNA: TGTGCCAGCAGCCAAGAAGGTCCCAGGGGGCGGGGTGGCTACACCTTC
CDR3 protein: CASSQEGPRGRGGYTF

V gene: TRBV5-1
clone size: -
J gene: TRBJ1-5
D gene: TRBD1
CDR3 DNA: TGCGCCAGCAGCCCGACAGGGGGCGGACGGCCCCAGCATTTT
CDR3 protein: CASSPTGGGRPQHF

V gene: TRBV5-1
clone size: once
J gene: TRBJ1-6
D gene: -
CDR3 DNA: TGCGCCAGCCAGGACAGTCACTCCTATAATTCACCCCTCCACTTT
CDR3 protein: CASQDSHSYNSPLHF

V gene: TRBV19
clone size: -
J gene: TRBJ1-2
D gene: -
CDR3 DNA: TGTGCCAGTAGTGGGTGGACAGAAGACTATGGCTACACCTTC
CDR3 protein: CASSGWTEDYGYTF

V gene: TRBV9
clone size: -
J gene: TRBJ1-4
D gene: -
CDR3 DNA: TGTGCCAGCAGCGTAGCTCCGGGACAAGGGGAAAAACTGTTTTTT
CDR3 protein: CASSVAPGQGEKLFF

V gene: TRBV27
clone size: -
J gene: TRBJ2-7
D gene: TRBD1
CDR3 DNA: TGTGCCAGCAGTACCCGGACAGGGTACTCCTACGAGCAGTACTTC
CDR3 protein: CASSTRTGYSYEQYF

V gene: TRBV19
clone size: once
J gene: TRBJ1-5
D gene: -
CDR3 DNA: TGTGCCAGTAGTATCGGGAAAGGAGCGTATCAGCCCCAGCATTTT
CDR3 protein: CASSIGKGAYQPQHF

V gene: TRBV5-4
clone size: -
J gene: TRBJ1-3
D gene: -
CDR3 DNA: TGTGCCAGCAGCTCGACCCAGGCAACTGGAAACACCATATATTTT
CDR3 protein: CASSSTQATGNTIYF

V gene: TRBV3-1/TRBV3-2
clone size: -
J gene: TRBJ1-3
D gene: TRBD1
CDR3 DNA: TGTGCCAGCAGCCAAAAAGGGGGCAGGGGGCTTTCTGGAAACACCATATATTTT
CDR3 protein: CASSQKGGRGLSGNTIYF

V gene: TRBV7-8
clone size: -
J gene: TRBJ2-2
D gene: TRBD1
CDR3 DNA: TGTGCCAGCAGGGGGGACAGGATGAACACCGGGGAGCTGTTTTTT
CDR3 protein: CASRGDRMNTGELFF

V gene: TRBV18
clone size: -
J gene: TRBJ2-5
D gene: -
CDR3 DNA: TGTGCCAGCTCACCAGGGCCGGAGACCCAGTACTTC
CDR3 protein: CASSPGPETQYF

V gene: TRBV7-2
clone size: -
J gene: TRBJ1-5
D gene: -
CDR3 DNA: TGTGCCAGCAGCCCACGGTTGATGAATCAGCCCCAGCATTTT
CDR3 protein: CASSPRLMNQPQHF

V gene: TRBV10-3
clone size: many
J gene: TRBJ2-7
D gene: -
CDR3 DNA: TGTGCCGTTCACAGGGAGAACAAGCAGTACTTC
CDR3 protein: CAVHRENKQYF

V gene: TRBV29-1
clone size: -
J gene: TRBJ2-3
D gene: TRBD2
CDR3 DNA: TGCAGCGTGCGGACAGTTAGGTTTGGACTAGCGGGGGGGCCTGGGGAAGCGGGTACGCAGTATTTT
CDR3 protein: CSVRTVRFGLAGGPGEAGTQYF

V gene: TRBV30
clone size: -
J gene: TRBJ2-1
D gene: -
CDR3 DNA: TGTGCCTGGACCAGGACTCCCCGCTCCTACAATGAGCAGTTCTTC
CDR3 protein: CAWTRTPRSYNEQFF

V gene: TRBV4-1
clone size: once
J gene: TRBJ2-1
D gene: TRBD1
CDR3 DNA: TGCGCCAGCAGCCCGGGACAGGGGGCATCCTACAATGAGCAGTTCTTC
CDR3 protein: CASSPGQGASYNEQFF

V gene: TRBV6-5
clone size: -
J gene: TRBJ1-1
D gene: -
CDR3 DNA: TGTGCCAGCAGTTACCGGCGGAGGACTGAAGCTTTCTTT
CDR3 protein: CASSYRRRTEAFF

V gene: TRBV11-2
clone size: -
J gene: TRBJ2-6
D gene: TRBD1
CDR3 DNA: TGTGCCAGCAGCTTAGGATCAGGGGGCTTTCCTGGGGCCAACGTCCTGACTTTC
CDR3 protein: CASSLGSGGFPGANVLTF

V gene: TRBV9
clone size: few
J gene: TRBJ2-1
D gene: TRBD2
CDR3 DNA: TGTGCCAGCAGCATAAACTCGGGGGGTGAGCAGTTCTTC
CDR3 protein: CASSINSGGEQFF

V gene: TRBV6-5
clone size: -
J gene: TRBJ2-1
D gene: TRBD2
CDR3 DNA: TGTGCCAGCAGCCTCACTAGCGCGGCCTACAATGAGCAGTTCTTC
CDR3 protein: CASSLTSAAYNEQFF

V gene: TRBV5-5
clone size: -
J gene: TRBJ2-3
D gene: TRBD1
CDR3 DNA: TGTGCCAGCAGCTTATTAACAGGGGGCGCGGACACGCAGTATTTT
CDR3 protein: CASSLLTGGADTQYF

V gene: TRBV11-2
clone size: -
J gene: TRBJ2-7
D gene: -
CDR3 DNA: TGTGCCAGCAGGGCGGCCGGGGCCTACGAGCAGTACTTC
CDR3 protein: CASRAAGAYEQYF

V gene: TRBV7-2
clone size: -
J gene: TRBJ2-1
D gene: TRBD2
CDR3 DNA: TGTGCCAGCAGCTTAAGTCGAACTAGCGGTGGCAATGAGCAGTTCTTC
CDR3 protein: CASSLSRTSGGNEQFF

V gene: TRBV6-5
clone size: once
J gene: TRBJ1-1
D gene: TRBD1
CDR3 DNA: TGTGCCAGCAGTTATCCCCGACAGGGGTCCACTGAAGCTTTCTTT
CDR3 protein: CASSYPRQGSTEAFF

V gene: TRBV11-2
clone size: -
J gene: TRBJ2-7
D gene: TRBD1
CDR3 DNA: TGTGCCAGCAGCTTCCTGAGGGGGACAGGGGCTGGGGAGCAGTACTTC
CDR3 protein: CASSFLRGTGAGEQYF

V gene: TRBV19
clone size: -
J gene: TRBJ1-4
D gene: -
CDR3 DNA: TGTGCCAGTAGTATCCAAGAGGGTCACGAAAAACTGTTTTTT
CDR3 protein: CASSIQEGHEKLFF

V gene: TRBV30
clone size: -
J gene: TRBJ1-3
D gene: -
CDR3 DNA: TGTGCCTGGCAAAGCGACAGCTCTGGAAACACCATATATTTT
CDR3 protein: CAWQSDSSGNTIYF

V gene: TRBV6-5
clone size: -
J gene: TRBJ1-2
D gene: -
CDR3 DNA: TGTGCCAGCAGTTACCGGGAAGTAGGGCTCTATGGCTACACCTTC
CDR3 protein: CASSYREVGLYGYTF

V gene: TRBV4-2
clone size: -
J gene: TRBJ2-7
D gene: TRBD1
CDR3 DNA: TGTGCCAGCAGCCAGGGACAGGGGATCCCCTCCTACGAGCAGTACTTC
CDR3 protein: CASSQGQGIPSYEQYF

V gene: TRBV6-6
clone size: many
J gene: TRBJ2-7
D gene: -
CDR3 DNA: TGTGCCAGCAGACTAGGGGGGGACATCTACGAGCAGTACTTC
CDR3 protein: CASRLGGDIYEQYF

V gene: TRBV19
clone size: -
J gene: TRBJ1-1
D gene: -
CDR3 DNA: TGTGCCAGTATGGACAGCAGGAACACTGAAGCTTTCTTT
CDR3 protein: CASMDSRNTEAFF

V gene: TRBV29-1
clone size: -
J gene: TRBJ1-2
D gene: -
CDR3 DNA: TGCAGCGGGACAGCAACCTATGGCTACACCTTC
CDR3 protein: CSGTATYGYTF

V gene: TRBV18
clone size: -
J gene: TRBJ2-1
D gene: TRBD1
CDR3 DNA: TGTGCCAGCTCACCAGAGGACAGGCCAAGGGACAATGAGCAGTTCTTC
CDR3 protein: CASSPEDRPRDNEQFF

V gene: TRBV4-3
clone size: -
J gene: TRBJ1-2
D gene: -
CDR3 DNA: TGCGCCAGCAGCCAAGGAACGGTTGGCTACACCTTC
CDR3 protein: CASSQGTVGYTF

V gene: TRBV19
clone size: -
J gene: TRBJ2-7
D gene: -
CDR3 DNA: TGTGCCAGTAGGAGGGCTTGGGGGCCCTACGAGCAGTACTTC
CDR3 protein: CASRRAWGPYEQYF

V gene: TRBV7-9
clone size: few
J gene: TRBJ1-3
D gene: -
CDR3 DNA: TGTGCCAGCAGCTTCGTCGGGAGGACGGAACGCTCTGGAAACACCATATATTTT
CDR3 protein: CASSFVGRTERSGNTIYF